The next 17 T cell receptor beta chains were all read from a single sample in a study of blood T cell repertoires in COVID-19. Some clones are missing from TCRdb's copy, which holds only in-frame ones; the method was immunoSEQ multiplex PCR. The data contain about 270,000 clones, about nine tenths of them singletons. Sequenced input: PBMCs or T cells enriched from blood (not recorded which). The receptors come from a man between 18 and 29 years old who had recovered from COVID-19.

A single count supports this clone. The chain recombines TRBV3-1 (or the pseudogene TRBV3-2) with TRBJ1-1, with D perhaps matching TRBD1 (6 bases). Germline assignment: CDR1 LGHDT and CDR2 YNNKEL (reference sequence). V lost 0 bases and J 1 base, leaving 12 bases between the germline ends. CDR3 length: 16 amino acids. The CDR3 loop reads CASSQDPATGNTEAFF. In DNA form, the CDR3 reads TGTGCCAGCAGCCAAGATCCTGCGACAGGGAACACTGAAGCTTTCTTT.

The chain is built from TRBV6-4 and TRBJ2-1, with 12 bases identical to TRBD2. CDR3 length: 15 amino acids. Germline CDR1 and CDR2: MRHNA and SNTAGT. V lost 6 bases, J lost 6 bases, and 6 bases stayed unmatched. The CDR3 region has the DNA TGTGCCAGCAGCGAGACTAGCGGGAGCGCCAATGAGCAGTTCTTC. It is translated as CASSETSGSANEQFF.

The chain joins TRBV2 to TRBJ2-3; TRBD2 agrees at 12 bases. The ends lost 2 bases at V and 3 bases at J; junction bases unmatched: 3. The CDR3 length is 16 residues. Germline V CDR1 and CDR2: SNHLY, FYNNEI. The CDR3 coding sequence is TGTGCCAGCAGTGAACACCTAGCGGGAGGGACAGATACGCAGTATTTT. Protein product: CASSEHLAGGTDTQYF.

This clone came up once. The chain carries TRBV5-6 and TRBJ1-2, with D maybe TRBD1 (5 bases). CDR3 length equals 13 residues. V lost 4 bases and J lost 4, with 11 bases in between. Germline V lookup: CDR1 SGHDT, CDR2 YYEEEE. The CDR3 loop reads CASSAGRTYGYTF. CDR3 bases: TGTGCCAGCAGCGCGGGACGGACCTATGGCTACACCTTC.

The V gene is TRBV7-2, the J gene TRBJ2-2; 7 bases map to TRBD2. V was pared by 5 bases and J by 2 bases, with 2 bases of the junction left unmatched. The CDR3 has 14 residues. Germline V lookup: CDR1 SGHTA, CDR2 FQGNSA. The CDR3 nucleotides are TGTGCCAGCAGCCCTAGCGGAAACACCGGGGAGCTGTTTTTT. Protein product: CASSPSGNTGELFF.

This clone was recorded only once. This chain links TRBV2 with TRBJ2-7; the D gene is possibly TRBD2 (6 bases). V dropped 1 base and J dropped 3 bases, with 25 bases sitting between them. The CDR3 consists of 19 residues. Per germline, CDR1 SNHLY and CDR2 FYNNEI. CDR3 nucleotide sequence: TGTGCCAGCAGTGAAGTCCTCCCCTTCCTGGCGAGGGGAGGCTACGAGCAGTACTTC. The encoded protein is CASSEVLPFLARGGYEQYF.

This chain links TRBV10-3 with TRBJ1-3; weak D call: TRBD1 (6 bases). The CDR3 is 14 residues long. Trimming removed 6 bases from V and 0 bases from J, with 9 bases in between. Germline CDR1 is ENHRY and CDR2 is SYGVKD. The CDR3 nucleotides read TGTGCCATCAGAGGGGACAACTCTGGAAACACCATATATTTT. Its translation is CAIRGDNSGNTIYF.

The CDR3 DNA reads as TGTGCCAGCTCACCTCTCTCGGGAAAGGATGGCTACACCTTC. Translated: CASSPLSGKDGYTF. This rearrangement joins TRBV18 to TRBJ1-2; D uncertain. CDR3 length equals 14 residues. Germline CDR1 is KGHSH and CDR2 is LQKENI. The V end lost 3 bases, the J end lost 6 bases, and 14 bases lay between the germline ends. Together with reference TRBV18 and TRBJ1-2, the CDR3 gives the full variable domain: NAGVMQNPRHLVRRRGQEARLRCSPMKGHSHVYWYRQLPEEGLKFMVYLQKENIIDESGMPKERFSAEFPKEGPSILRIQQVVRGDSAAYFCASSPLSGKDGYTFGSGTRLTVV.

The chain recombines TRBV7-9 with TRBJ2-5; 7 bases fit TRBD1. CDR1 and CDR2 from the germline V gene are SEHNR and FQNEAQ (reference sequence). The CDR3 length is 17 residues. V shed 4 bases and J 4 bases; nucleotides not matched to a gene: 15. The CDR3: CASSSHWVDRAGETQYF. The CDR3 DNA sequence: TGTGCCAGCAGCTCCCACTGGGTAGACAGGGCCGGAGAGACCCAGTACTTC.

The gene calls are TRBV15 and TRBJ1-6; D not resolved. Germline V lookup: CDR1 LNHNV, CDR2 YYDKDF (reference sequence). The CDR3 length is 15 residues. Trimming removed 0 bases at V and 10 bases at J, with 13 bases between. CDR3: CATSRDHRGLSPLHF. CDR3 DNA sequence: TGTGCCACCAGCAGAGATCATCGCGGTCTATCACCCCTCCACTTT.

This clone has just one count. The rearrangement uses TRBV5-4 and TRBJ2-3; possibly TRBD2 for D (5 bases). Germline V gene sequence: CDR1 SGHNT, CDR2 YYREEE (reference sequence). The CDR3 length is 15 residues. Trimming took off 2 bases at V and 2 bases at J, with 12 bases between the two ends. CDR3 sequence: CASSFRGGDTDTQYF. CDR3 coding DNA: TGTGCCAGCAGCTTTCGTGGAGGAGACACAGATACGCAGTATTTT.

This clone was seen only once. The rearrangement links TRBV19 to TRBJ1-2; 7 nucleotides agree with TRBD1. The CDR3 is made up of 17 amino acids. V was pared by 2 bases and J by 0 bases, with 9 bases of the junction left unmatched. Germline V gene lookup returns CDR1 LNHDA and CDR2 SQIVND (reference sequence). The CDR3 loop reads CASSINEGTAANYGYTF. The CDR3 DNA reads TGTGCCAGTAGTATAAATGAAGGGACAGCAGCTAACTATGGCTACACCTTC.

Many counts were recorded for this clone. The chain has TRBV7-8 and TRBJ2-2; D unclear. CDR1 and CDR2 from the germline V gene are SGHVS and FQNEAQ. The germline V and J ends were trimmed by 4 bases and 1 base, with 4 bases remaining between them. The CDR3 is made up of 13 amino acids. This CDR3 reads CASSSKNTGELFF. CDR3 nucleotide sequence: TGTGCCAGCAGCTCAAAGAACACCGGGGAGCTGTTTTTT.

The rearrangement joins TRBV6-5 to TRBJ2-3, with D tentatively TRBD1 (6 bases). Looked up from germline, CDR1 is MNHEY and CDR2 is SVGAGI. The CDR3 is 14 residues long. V was clipped by 3 bases and J by 3 bases, with 10 bases between them. The CDR3 loop is CASSYRDITDTQYF. The CDR3 nucleotides are TGTGCCAGCAGTTATAGGGACATTACAGATACGCAGTATTTT.

The V call is TRBV5-1, the J call TRBJ2-7, with 9 bases aligning to TRBD2. The germline V gene has CDR1 SGHRS and CDR2 YFSETQ. CDR3 length equals 13 residues. Trimming at V came to 2 bases and at J to 5 bases, leaving 2 bases not matched to a gene. For the CDR3, the DNA is TGCGCCAGCAGCTTTTCTAGCGGGAACGAGCAGTACTTC. Translation gives CASSFSSGNEQYF.

V usage is TRBV18 and J usage is TRBJ2-2; 8 positions agree with TRBD1. The CDR3 spans 16 residues. Germline-derived CDR1 and CDR2 are KGHSH and LQKENI. The V and J ends lost 1 base and 3 bases, in that order; junction bases with no gene match: 4. CDR3 DNA sequence: TGTGCCAGCTCACCACGTCAGGGGGCCGACACCGGGGAGCTGTTTTTT. Its translation is CASSPRQGADTGELFF. The full variable domain, rest sourced from reference TRBV18 and TRBJ2-2, is NAGVMQNPRHLVRRRGQEARLRCSPMKGHSHVYWYRQLPEEGLKFMVYLQKENIIDESGMPKERFSAEFPKEGPSILRIQQVVRGDSAAYFCASSPRQGADTGELFFGEGSRLTVL.

This chain uses TRBV25-1 with TRBJ2-7; no definite D call. There are 13 residues in the CDR3. The germline V and J ends were trimmed by 4 bases and 6 bases, with 13 bases remaining between them. Germline V gene sequence: CDR1 MGHDK, CDR2 SYGVNS. As DNA, the CDR3 is TGTGCCAGCAGTGGCGGTTCGCCTGGCGAGCAGTACTTC. Translating it yields CASSGGSPGEQYF.